This T cell receptor (beta chain) emerged from a study of blood T cell repertoires in COVID-19. Study summary: Samples of COVID-19 (acute and convalescent) were obtained from the United States, Italy and Spain.

This clone was observed a few times. In the authors' workflow: Estimated nucleated cell counts came from reference gene primer amplification. Sequencing used immunoSEQ multiplex PCR; TCRdb keeps in-frame clones, though not all of them. The V and J calls and clone size come from that table; D and trimming were worked out from the DNA. The repertoire holds roughly 100,000 clones, with nearly 90% as singletons. Trimming removed 7 bases from V and 9 bases from J; junction bases left unmatched: 9. Germline V gene sequence: CDR1 MNHEY, CDR2 SVGAGI. This CDR3 region has 14 residues. This receptor was identified in a man in his fifties or sixties in a cohort sampled during active COVID-19. The chain has TRBV6-5 and TRBJ1-6; 7 bases are shared with TRBD1. Sequencing was performed on peripheral blood. The CDR3 here is CASTGSGGSSPLHF. The DNA of the CDR3 is TGTGCCAGCACTGGATCAGGGGGTAGTTCACCCCTCCACTTT.